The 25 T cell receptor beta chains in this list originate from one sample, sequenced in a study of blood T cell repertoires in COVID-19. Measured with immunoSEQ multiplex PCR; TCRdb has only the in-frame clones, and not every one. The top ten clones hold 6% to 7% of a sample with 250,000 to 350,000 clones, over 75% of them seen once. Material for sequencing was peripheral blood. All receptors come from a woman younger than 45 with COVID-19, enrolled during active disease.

CDR3 sequence reads: CASSDSGRAETQYF. The DNA of the CDR3 is TGTGCCAGCAGCGATAGCGGGAGAGCGGAGACCCAGTACTTC. J is TRBJ2-5 and V is TRBV9, with 9 bases fitting TRBD2. V shed 3 bases and J 5 bases; nucleotides not matched to a gene: 5. This CDR3 has 14 residues. Germline values: CDR1 SGDLS, CDR2 YYNGEE. The whole variable domain, remainder taken from reference TRBV9 and TRBJ2-5, is DSGVTQTPKHLITATGQRVTLRCSPRSGDLSVYWYQQSLDQGLQFLIQYYNGEERAKGNILERFSAQQFPDLHSELNLSSLELGDSALYFCASSDSGRAETQYFGPGTRLLVL.

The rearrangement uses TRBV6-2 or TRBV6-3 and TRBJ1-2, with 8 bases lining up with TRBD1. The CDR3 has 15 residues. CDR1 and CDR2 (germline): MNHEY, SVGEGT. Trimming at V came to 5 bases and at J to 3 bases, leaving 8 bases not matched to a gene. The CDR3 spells CASSKTGAGDYGYTF. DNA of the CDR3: TGTGCCAGCAGTAAGACAGGGGCAGGCGACTATGGCTACACCTTC.

The CDR3 sequence is CASSPRDRVNNEQFF. In nucleotides, the CDR3 is TGTGCCAGCAGCCCCCGGGACAGGGTTAACAATGAGCAGTTCTTC. The chain is built from TRBV14 and TRBJ2-1, with TRBD1 matching over 9 bases. This CDR3 has 15 residues. With V trimmed by 4 bases and J by 5 bases, 6 bases remained unmatched. Germline values: CDR1 SGHDN, CDR2 FVKESK.

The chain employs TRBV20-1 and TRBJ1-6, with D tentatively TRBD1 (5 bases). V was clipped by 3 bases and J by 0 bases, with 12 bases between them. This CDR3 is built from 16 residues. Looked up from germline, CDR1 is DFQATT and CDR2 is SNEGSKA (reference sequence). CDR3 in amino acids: CSASRGLSSYNSPLHF. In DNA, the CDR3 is TGCAGTGCTAGTAGGGGCCTGAGCTCCTATAATTCACCCCTCCACTTT.

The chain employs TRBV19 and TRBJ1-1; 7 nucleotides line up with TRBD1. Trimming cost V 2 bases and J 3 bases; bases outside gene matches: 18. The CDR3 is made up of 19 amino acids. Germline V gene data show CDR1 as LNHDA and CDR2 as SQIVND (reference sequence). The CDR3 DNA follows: TGTGCCAGTAGTATAATCCGCGTCTCCCGACAGGGAAGGGACACTGAAGCTTTCTTT. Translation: CASSIIRVSRQGRDTEAFF.

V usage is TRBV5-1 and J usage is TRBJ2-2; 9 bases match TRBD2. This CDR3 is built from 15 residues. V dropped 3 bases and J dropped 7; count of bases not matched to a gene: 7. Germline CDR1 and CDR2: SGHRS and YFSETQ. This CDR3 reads CASSSAGGPVGELFF. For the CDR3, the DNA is TGCGCCAGCAGCTCGGCGGGAGGGCCTGTCGGGGAGCTGTTTTTT.

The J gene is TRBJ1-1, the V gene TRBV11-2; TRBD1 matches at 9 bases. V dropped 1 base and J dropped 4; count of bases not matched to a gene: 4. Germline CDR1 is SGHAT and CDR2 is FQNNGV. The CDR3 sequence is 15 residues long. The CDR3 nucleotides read TGTGCCAGCAGCTTAGTCGGGACAGGGTTCACTGAAGCTTTCTTT. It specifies CASSLVGTGFTEAFF.

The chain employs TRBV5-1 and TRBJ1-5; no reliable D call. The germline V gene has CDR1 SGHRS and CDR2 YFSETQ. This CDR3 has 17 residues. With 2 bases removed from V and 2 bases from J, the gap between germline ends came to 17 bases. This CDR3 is CASSLDGVAPGNQPQHF. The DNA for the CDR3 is TGCGCCAGCAGCTTAGACGGGGTAGCCCCAGGCAATCAGCCCCAGCATTTT.

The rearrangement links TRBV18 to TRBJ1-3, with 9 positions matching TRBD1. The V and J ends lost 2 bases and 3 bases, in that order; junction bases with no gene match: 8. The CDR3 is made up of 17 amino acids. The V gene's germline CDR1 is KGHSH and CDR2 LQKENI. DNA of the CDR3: TGTGCCAGCTCACCAATACAGGGACAGGGCGGTGGAAACACCATATATTTT. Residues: CASSPIQGQGGGNTIYF.

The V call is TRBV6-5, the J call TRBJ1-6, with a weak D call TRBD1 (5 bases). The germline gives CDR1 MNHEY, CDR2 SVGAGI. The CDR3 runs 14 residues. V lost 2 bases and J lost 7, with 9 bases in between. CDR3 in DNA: TGTGCCAGCAGTTACCAGGGTACGAATTCACCCCTCCACTTT. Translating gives CASSYQGTNSPLHF.

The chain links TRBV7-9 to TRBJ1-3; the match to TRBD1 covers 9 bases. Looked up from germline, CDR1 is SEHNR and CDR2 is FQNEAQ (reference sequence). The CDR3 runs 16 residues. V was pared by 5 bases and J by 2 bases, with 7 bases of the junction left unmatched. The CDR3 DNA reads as TGTGCCAGCAGCAAAGCAGGGACAGGGACTGGAAACACCATATATTTT. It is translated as CASSKAGTGTGNTIYF.

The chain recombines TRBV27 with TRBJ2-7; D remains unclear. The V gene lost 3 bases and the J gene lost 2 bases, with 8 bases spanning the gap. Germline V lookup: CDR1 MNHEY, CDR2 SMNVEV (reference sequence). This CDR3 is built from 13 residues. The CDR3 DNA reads TGTGCCAGCAGTTTTGCAGGAACCTACGAGCAGTACTTC. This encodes CASSFAGTYEQYF.

The CDR3 sequence: CASSMGLREDFF. For the CDR3, the DNA is TGTGCCAGCAGCATGGGCTTAAGGGAGGATTTCTTT. This chain uses TRBV5-6 with TRBJ1-1; D unresolved. The CDR3 spans 12 residues. The germline V gene has CDR1 SGHDT and CDR2 YYEEEE. V lost 4 bases to trimming and J lost 13 bases, with 17 bases between them.

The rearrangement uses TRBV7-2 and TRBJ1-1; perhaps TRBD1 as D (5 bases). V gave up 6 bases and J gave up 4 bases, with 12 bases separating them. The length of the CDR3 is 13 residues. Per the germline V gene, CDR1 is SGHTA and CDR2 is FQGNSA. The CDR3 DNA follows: TGTGCCAGCAGGTCCGGGGGGGGCACTGAAGCTTTCTTT. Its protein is CASRSGGGTEAFF.

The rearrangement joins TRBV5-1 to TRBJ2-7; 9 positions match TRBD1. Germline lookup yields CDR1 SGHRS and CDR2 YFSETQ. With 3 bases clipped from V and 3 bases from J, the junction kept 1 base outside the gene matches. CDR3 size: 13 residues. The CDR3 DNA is TGCGCCAGCAGCTGGGGACAGGGCTACGAGCAGTACTTC. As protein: CASSWGQGYEQYF.

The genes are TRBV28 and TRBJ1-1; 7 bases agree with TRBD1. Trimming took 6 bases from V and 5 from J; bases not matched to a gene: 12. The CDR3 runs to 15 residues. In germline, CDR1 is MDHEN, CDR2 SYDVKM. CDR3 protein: CASRTGTVRGTEAFF. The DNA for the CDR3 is TGTGCCAGCAGAACTGGGACAGTCCGGGGGACTGAAGCTTTCTTT.

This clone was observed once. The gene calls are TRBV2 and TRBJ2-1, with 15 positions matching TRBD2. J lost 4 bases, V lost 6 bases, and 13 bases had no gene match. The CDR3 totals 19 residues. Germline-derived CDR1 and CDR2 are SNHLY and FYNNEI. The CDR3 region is CASSAGLAGGPGFYNEQFF. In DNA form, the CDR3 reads TGTGCCAGCAGCGCCGGACTAGCGGGAGGGCCTGGGTTTTACAATGAGCAGTTCTTC.

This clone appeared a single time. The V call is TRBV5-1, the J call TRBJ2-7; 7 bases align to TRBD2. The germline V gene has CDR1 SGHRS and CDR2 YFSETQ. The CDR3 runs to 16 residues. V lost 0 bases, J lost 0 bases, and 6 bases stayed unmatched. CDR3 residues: CASSLGGGRDSYEQYF. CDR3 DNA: TGCGCCAGCAGCTTGGGGGGGGGACGCGACTCCTACGAGCAGTACTTC.

CDR3 in DNA: TGTGCCAGCAGCCAAGCGGGACAGTCTTACACTGAAGCTTTCTTT. It codes for CASSQAGQSYTEAFF. This chain connects TRBV3-1 (or the pseudogene TRBV3-2) to TRBJ1-1; 7 bases are shared with TRBD1. Germline CDR1 reads LGHDT; CDR2 reads YNNKEL (reference sequence). This CDR3 has 15 residues. V was pared by 1 base and J by 3 bases, with 5 bases of the junction left unmatched.

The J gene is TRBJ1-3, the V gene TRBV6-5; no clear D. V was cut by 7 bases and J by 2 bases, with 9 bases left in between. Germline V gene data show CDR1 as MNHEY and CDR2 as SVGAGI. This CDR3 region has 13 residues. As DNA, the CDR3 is TGTGCCAGCACCGAGGATCCTGGAAACACCATATATTTT. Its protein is CASTEDPGNTIYF.

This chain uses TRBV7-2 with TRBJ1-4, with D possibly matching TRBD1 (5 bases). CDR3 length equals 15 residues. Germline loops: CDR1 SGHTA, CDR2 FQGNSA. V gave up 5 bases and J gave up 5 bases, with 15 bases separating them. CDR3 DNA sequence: TGTGCCAGCAGCCAAATAAAGGGGTCCAATGAAAAACTGTTTTTT. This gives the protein CASSQIKGSNEKLFF.

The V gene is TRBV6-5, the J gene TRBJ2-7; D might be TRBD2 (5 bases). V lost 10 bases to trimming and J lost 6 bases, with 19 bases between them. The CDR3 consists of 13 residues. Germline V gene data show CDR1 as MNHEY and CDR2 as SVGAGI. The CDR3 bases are TGTGCCACGGAGGCGACGATGGTAGGCGAGCAGTACTTC. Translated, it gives CATEATMVGEQYF.

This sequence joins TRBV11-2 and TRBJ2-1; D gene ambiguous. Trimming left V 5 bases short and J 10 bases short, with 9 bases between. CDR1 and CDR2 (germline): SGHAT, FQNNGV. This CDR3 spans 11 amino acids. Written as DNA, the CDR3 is TGTGCCAGCAGCCTAACGATGGAGCAGTTCTTC. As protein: CASSLTMEQFF. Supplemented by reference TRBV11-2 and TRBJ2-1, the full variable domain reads EAGVAQSPRYKIIEKRQSVAFWCNPISGHATLYWYQQILGQGPKLLIQFQNNGVVDDSQLPKDRFSAERLKGVDSTLKIQPAKLEDSAVYLCASSLTMEQFFGPGTRLTVL.

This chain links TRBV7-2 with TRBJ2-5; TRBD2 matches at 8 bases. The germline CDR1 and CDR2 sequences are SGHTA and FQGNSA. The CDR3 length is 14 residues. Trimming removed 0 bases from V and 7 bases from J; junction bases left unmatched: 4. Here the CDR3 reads CASSLAGLEGTQYF. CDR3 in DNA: TGTGCCAGCAGCTTAGCGGGACTAGAGGGGACCCAGTACTTC.

CDR3 sequence reads: CASSFRQGRDYGYTF. For the CDR3, the DNA is TGCGCCAGCAGCTTTAGACAGGGGAGGGATTATGGCTACACCTTC. This chain connects TRBV5-1 to TRBJ1-2, with 8 bases identical to TRBD1. The germline gives CDR1 SGHRS, CDR2 YFSETQ. The ends lost 2 bases at V and 5 bases at J; junction bases unmatched: 8. The CDR3 has 15 amino acids.